These T cell receptor beta chains were read from a single sample in a study of cytomegalovirus exposure and HLA in healthy donors. Measured with immunoSEQ multiplex PCR; TCRdb has only the in-frame clones, and not every one. The repertoire consists of roughly 81,000 clones, with 79% occurring once and the leading ten covering more than 2%. The sequenced sample consisted of PBMCs. The receptors derive from a man younger than 40 in good health and CMV-seronegative. CDR3s include the opening cysteine and the closing phenylalanine or tryptophan.

TRBV15 CATSIRTGGSTQYF
TRBV6-1 CASVVGDTTNEKLFF
TRBV18 CASSLTGTQHGYTF
TRBV28 CASSSREKLFF
TRBV18 CASSPGQSSNYGYTF
TRBV11-2 CASSLGGVEAKNIQYF
TRBV28 CASSLTSGGQETQYF
TRBV19 CASSSRRTGGNTEAFF
TRBV12-5 CASGLIIGGRGYGYTF
TRBV28 CASSLLGREAFF
TRBV27 CATWGLAGEGAINFF
TRBV19 CASSILSGSPYNEQFF
TRBV6-6 CASLYVPNTEAFF
TRBV4-1 CASSQLPGQRNTEAFF
TRBV6-1 CASSEGEAGGNEQYF
TRBV7-3 CASSSQGPPTTGELFF